This T cell receptor (beta chain) comes out of a study of cytomegalovirus exposure and HLA in healthy donors. As for this clone: What it recognizes is unknown.

Use of 60 Vbeta and 13 Jbeta primers characterized the PCR. The assay was immunoSEQ multiplex PCR, and TCRdb's table has in-frame clones only and misses some. The repertoire includes approximately 200,000 clones, over 70% of them detected once, and around 3.2% sits in the top ten. Whole-study findings and limits: Trimming of TCR beta V- and J-genes showed a link, identified in a later analysis, to a missense DCLRE1C variant. HLA restriction was apparent for most CMV-associated TCR beta chains in a later analysis.

Sequencing input: PBMCs. This receptor was obtained from a woman aged 25 to 45 in good health and CMV-seropositive.

The CDR3 sequence is CASSYRGSSYNEQFF. As DNA, the CDR3 is TGTGCCAGCAGTTACCGGGGGAGCTCCTACAATGAGCAGTTCTTC. The chain combines TRBV28 with TRBJ2-1; the D gene is possibly TRBD2 (6 bases). CDR1 and CDR2 (germline): MDHEN, SYDVKM. V lost 4 bases to trimming and J lost 0 bases, with 10 bases between them. The CDR3 has 15 amino acids.